A single T cell receptor beta chain is shown here with its context. The antigen it binds to is not known. One base away there is no much larger clone; base qualities are not given. TCRdb shows the sequencer as Illumina HiSeq 1500. TCRdb's own reprocessing of the public reads used fastp at Q25 and MiXCR and kept productive beta chains. Records with the same CDR3 protein are collapsed into one entry carrying the most frequent genes and DNA. The sample table shows 900,000 to 950,000 distinct CDR3 sequences, and around 32% are seen once. The ten most abundant clones make up 13% of the sample. CDR1 ENHRY and CDR2 SYGVKD are derived from the germline V gene. The junction shows trimming of 10 bases on V and 2 bases on J, plus 14 bases between the germline ends. Spanning cysteine to phenylalanine, the CDR3 consists of 13 amino acids. Left in the record is the CDR3 DNA by itself, 39 bases read in frame from the first base.

The entry originates in a study of T cell repertoires in cytomegalovirus infection (dated by TCRdb to the late 2010s). For the study in its entirety: Recently identified HLA-C-restricted CMV epitopes, whose presentation resists viral immunomodulation, were targeted by peptide stimulations together with well-studied HLA-B-restricted epitopes. Donor HLA type was relevant to the analysis, because carriage of CMV infection together with the matching HLA type was indicated by public TCR beta signatures.

The treatment or condition label, read with the paper, signifies: in vitro stimulation with specific CMV peptide epitopes to enrich CMV-specific T cells. Results and caveats for the whole study, not just this receptor: The ex vivo response was dominated by HLA-C-restricted CMV-specific TCR beta clonotypes, and the single most frequent clonotype in two of eight donors was supplied by these HLA-C-restricted clonotypes. In both this cohort and an independent roughly 360-donor cohort, the cumulative frequency of public TCR beta family members distinguished carriers of CMV infection plus the relevant HLA type.

This receptor chain uses TRBV10-3 and TRBJ1-2; a confident D gene designation cannot be given. The receptor was derived from a human donor in good health (CMV status not recorded). Some clones in this sample may be carry-over from other donors' samples. The sample consisted of cultured CD8+ T cells from PBMCs, taken from culture after CMV antigen stimulation. The CDR3 is CASLSSGNYGYTF. DNA sequence: TGTGCCAGCCTATCGAGCGGGAACTATGGCTACACCTTC.